The entry below describes one T cell receptor (beta chain). The CDR3 is 14 amino acids. Per germline, CDR1 GTSNPN and CDR2 SVGIG (reference sequence). Germline trimming cut 6 bases from V and 4 bases from J; bases unmatched to any gene: 2. Here immunoSEQ multiplex PCR was the method, and the copy in TCRdb shows in-frame clones only, minus some. This sample has some 230,000 clones, with just under 85% found just once. The data are from a study of blood T cell repertoires in COVID-19. Sequenced input: PBMCs or T cells enriched from blood (not recorded which). The TCR was taken from a woman in her forties with acute COVID-19. The chain is built from TRBV30 and TRBJ2-2; 13 bases are shared with TRBD2. The CDR3: CACRLAGGTGELFF. The CDR3 region has the DNA TGTGCCTGTAGACTAGCGGGAGGCACCGGGGAGCTGTTTTTT.